This is a list of T cell receptor beta chains from one sample in a study of radiation and T cells in renal cell carcinoma. The repertoire was sequenced with immunoSEQ multiplex PCR; TCRdb's copy has only in-frame clones and lacks some. This table holds 9,000 or so clones, around three fifths found once. The starting material was tumor tissue, obtained from a patient whose treatment was nephrectomy without radiotherapy. The source of these receptors is a man aged 55-75 years with renal cell carcinoma. CDR3s include the opening cysteine and the closing phenylalanine or tryptophan. A D gene is named only where the DNA matches it firmly. Clone size, where shown, is once, few, many, or a class for clones that have expanded.

few,TRBJ2-1,TRBV30,-,TGTGCCTGGACCCATTACAATGAGCAGTTCTTC,CAWTHYNEQFF
once,TRBJ2-3,TRBV11-2,-,TGTGCCAGCAGCTTACGCGAGGGGGGACAAACAGATACGCAGTATTTT,CASSLREGGQTDTQYF
-,TRBJ1-5,TRBV19,-,TGTGCCAGTAGTATCGAAAGACAGCCCCAGCATTTT,CASSIERQPQHF
few,TRBJ2-7,TRBV5-6,TRBD2,TGTGCCAGCAGCTTCTTCGGAACTAGCGGGATAGTGAACGAGCAGTACTTC,CASSFFGTSGIVNEQYF
-,TRBJ2-5,TRBV7-2,-,TGTGCCAGCAGCTTAGGCACAGGGAGAGAGACCCAGTACTTC,CASSLGTGRETQYF
-,TRBJ2-3,TRBV11-2,-,TGTGCCAGCAGCTTGTTAACCACAGATACGCAGTATTTT,CASSLLTTDTQYF
once,TRBJ2-2,TRBV9,-,TGTGCCAGCAGCGTAGGGGCGTCCTACACCGGGGAGCTGTTTTTT,CASSVGASYTGELFF
large,TRBJ2-3,TRBV4-3,-,TGCGCCAGCAGCCAAGGGGTCGGCGACACAGATACGCAGTATTTT,CASSQGVGDTDTQYF
-,TRBJ1-2,TRBV25-1,-,TGTGCCAGCAGTGTGGCGGTGGGCTATGGCTACACCTTC,CASSVAVGYGYTF
-,TRBJ2-3,TRBV19,TRBD2,TGTGCCAGTAGTCCGGGGACTAGCGGGGGGGGCACAGATACGCAGTATTTT,CASSPGTSGGGTDTQYF
medium-sized,TRBJ2-2,TRBV25-1,-,TGTGCCAGCAGTGAGTCTGGTGTGGCGGGGCGCGGGGAGCTGTTTTTT,CASSESGVAGRGELFF
-,TRBJ2-1,TRBV30,-,TGTGCCTGTTCAGTTAGCGGTCGAGGCTCCTACAATGAGCAGTTCTTC,CACSVSGRGSYNEQFF
-,TRBJ1-3,TRBV28,-,TGTGCCAGCAGTTTCGGGCCAACCCCGTCCAGCAGCCAGGAGACCATATATTTT,CASSFGPTPSSSQETIYF
-,TRBJ2-7,TRBV4-2,-,TGTGCCAGCAGCCAAGTAGGCGACGAGCAGTACTTC,CASSQVGDEQYF
few,TRBJ1-2,TRBV30,-,TGTGCCTGGAGTGTAATGTGGGGCTACACCTTC,CAWSVMWGYTF
-,TRBJ2-6,TRBV4-2,-,TGTGCCAGCAGCCAAGATATCCTCTCTGGGGCCAACGTCCTGACTTTC,CASSQDILSGANVLTF
-,TRBJ1-5,TRBV27,-,TGTGCCAGCAGTTTATCTCCCCCAGTCGGGCGGCCCCAGCATTTT,CASSLSPPVGRPQHF
-,TRBJ1-6,TRBV19,-,TGTGCCAGTACCGATCAGGGGAGCTCCTATAATTCACCCCTCCACTTT,CASTDQGSSYNSPLHF
-,TRBJ2-6,TRBV7-2,TRBD1,TGTGCCAGCAGCGCGGCCGGGACAGGGTACTCTGGGGCCAACGTCCTGACTTTC,CASSAAGTGYSGANVLTF
-,TRBJ2-7,TRBV11-3,-,TGTGCCAGCAGCTTAGGGCTCCGGTACGAGCAGTACTTC,CASSLGLRYEQYF
once,TRBJ2-3,TRBV11-2,-,TGTGCCAGCAGCTTAGATTCTAGGGGAGATACGCAGTATTTT,CASSLDSRGDTQYF
-,TRBJ2-1,TRBV25-1,-,TGTGCCAGCAGTGTAGGACCAGAGCAGTTCTTC,CASSVGPEQFF
-,TRBJ2-1,TRBV19,TRBD1,TGTGCCAGTATCCCCACAGGGGCCCCCTACAATGAGCAGTTCTTC,CASIPTGAPYNEQFF
-,TRBJ2-7,TRBV15,TRBD2,TGTGCCCCCGGGACTAGCGGGAGTGAGAGCTCCTACGAGCAGTACTTC,CAPGTSGSESSYEQYF
-,TRBJ1-4,TRBV9,-,TGTGCCAGCAGCCCCTCTGGAGAAAAACTGTTTTTT,CASSPSGEKLFF
-,TRBJ1-4,TRBV5-1,-,TGCGCCAGCAGCCCGCAAAGAAGCGAAAAACTGTTTTTT,CASSPQRSEKLFF
-,TRBJ1-5,TRBV7-9,TRBD1,TGTGCCAGCAGCACCGGACAGGGGGCGATTCAGCCCCAGCATTTT,CASSTGQGAIQPQHF
few,TRBJ1-3,TRBV30,-,TGTGCCTGGGGGAGGGGTCCGAGCTCTGGAAACACCATATATTTT,CAWGRGPSSGNTIYF
-,TRBJ2-5,TRBV2,-,TGTGCCAGCAGTGAACTGGCGGGGTGGGAGACCCAGTACTTC,CASSELAGWETQYF
-,TRBJ2-7,TRBV7-9,-,TGTGCCAGCAGCGTAGACCTGGGCAGACGCTACGAGCAGTACTTC,CASSVDLGRRYEQYF
once,TRBJ2-5,TRBV7-9,-,TGTGCCAGCAGCTTCGGAACGGGGGCGAACCAAGAGACCCAGTACTTC,CASSFGTGANQETQYF
-,TRBJ2-5,TRBV7-2,-,TGTGCCAGCAGCTTAAGGGGCAGGGCACAGACCCAGTACTTC,CASSLRGRAQTQYF
-,TRBJ2-1,TRBV2,TRBD1,TGTGCCAGCAGCGGGACAGGCAAGACCTACAATGAGCAGTTCTTC,CASSGTGKTYNEQFF
few,TRBJ1-2,TRBV13,-,TGTGCCAGCAGCTTAGCCCTGGGCAACGGCTACACCTTC,CASSLALGNGYTF
-,TRBJ2-4,TRBV7-3,TRBD1,TGTGCCAGCAGCTTATCCGGGACAGGACTAAACATTCAGTACTTC,CASSLSGTGLNIQYF